This entry features one T cell receptor (beta chain) sequence. This receptor's antigen is unknown. Base qualities are missing; no much larger clone stands one base away. The library was generated by the immunoSEQ multiplex PCR assay. The multiplex PCR relied on a mix of 60 forward primers for TCR Vbeta segments and 13 reverse primers for TCR Jbeta segments. The CDR3 region of rearranged TCR beta genes was amplified from genomic DNA with a multiplex PCR assay. The amplified TCR beta libraries were sequenced on the Illumina HiSeq System as 87-base-pair reads. As for how the authors treated the data: A later analysis counted around 72 million unique TCR beta chains across the roughly 700 repertoires, and some 11 million of these chains were shared by at least two donors. To remove PCR and sequencing errors, raw reads were error-corrected and collapsed into unique sequences using a nearest-neighbor algorithm that merged closely related sequences. To assign V, D and J gene segments, CDR3 sequences were aligned to IMGT reference sequences. For a sequence to be retained, a match of at least six nucleotides to both a V gene segment and a J gene segment was required. A rearrangement was called productive if the CDR3 had no stop codons and remained in frame with V and J, and every other rearrangement was called non-productive. CDR3 was defined by IMGT convention, running from the second conserved V-encoded cysteine to the conserved J-encoded phenylalanine. Sequences without an unambiguous match to a single V gene segment were excluded from the earlier analysis of 500 to 700 of the donors. An earlier analysis of 587 of the donors called V segments functional above 56.7% productive rearrangements and segregating when the between-donor standard deviation exceeded 5%. A statistical classification framework was built to diagnose cytomegalovirus status from the catalog of TCR beta chain sequences. A later analysis assigned V and J genes by comparing TCR nucleotide sequences with IMGT/GENE-DB human TR gene sequences. The TCRdist pipeline was used in a later analysis to assign CDR3 sequences and most-parsimonious VDJ recombination scenarios. In a later analysis, each TCR beta chain was defined by its CDR3 amino acid sequence together with its V-gene family, and reads without a unique V-gene family were excluded. In a later analysis, 450 to 600 highly shared, low-generation-probability nucleotide sequences were removed to address suspected cross-contamination and a sequencing artifact. For each public chain, a later analysis derived a clonal expansion index from normalized ranks of inferred template counts within each repertoire. A later analysis computed generation probabilities with a VDJ recombination model fitted to out-of-frame rearrangements, and checked the results against IGoR. In a later analysis, TCR-TCR, TCR-HLA and TCR-CMV co-occurrence was scored with hypergeometric tests, and a repertoire-size bias correction was applied to TCR pairs. To estimate false discovery rates, a later analysis permuted the HLA or CMV assignments 20 times. In a later analysis, co-occurring TCRs were grouped using DBSCAN, with TCRdist sequence similarity added in when clustering inside HLA-allele-positive subsets. For co-occurrence clustering, repertoires with fewer than 30,000 or more than 120,000 public chains were excluded, along with 5 or 6 repertoires with anomalous nucleotide sharing. The immuneACCESS repertoire file appears here via TCRdb, limited to in-frame rearrangements. These files lack a portion of the clones; in checked studies, under half of the deficit traces to unresolved V genes, and the cause of the others is not known. V, J and clone size derive from that table, while D and trimming were established from the DNA sequence. This sample is represented by about 61,000 clones; roughly nine tenths of them were singletons. Of the sample, about 1.4% is held by the ten largest clones.

The cohort comprised some 700 healthy bone marrow donors. At the time of sampling, every cohort member was nominally healthy, though immune exposures that went unrecorded were likely present. The donor was CMV seropositive and belonged to the group of around 300 seropositive cohort members. A peripheral blood sample was provided by each donor, and peripheral blood mononuclear cells were used for TCR beta sequencing. The Qiagen DNeasy Blood Extraction Kit was used to extract genomic DNA from the blood cell samples. CDR1 and CDR2, looked up from the germline V gene, are MDHEN and SYDVKM. V gives up 2 bases and J gives up 0 bases, and the segment between their germline ends measures 12 bases. Counted from cysteine to phenylalanine, this CDR3 has 16 amino acids. Of all the DNA, just the CDR3 is kept, 48 bases in frame from base 1. These data are taken from a study of cytomegalovirus exposure and HLA in healthy donors (dated by TCRdb to about 2017). At the level of the whole study: An earlier analysis of approximately 550 of the donors reported 276 Gb of sequence data and some 120 million unique TCR beta sequences from roughly 180 million T cells. An early release covering around 630 HLA-typed donors comprised 250 to 350 gigabases of sequencing data and 85 million or so unique TCR sequences. The genetic ancestry cluster associated with self-reported Caucasian donors included about 84% of the approximately 400 genotyped donors. The aim of the study was to test whether cataloging public T cell receptors could identify signatures of past pathogen exposure. Using immunosequencing, the study profiled T cell repertoires from about 610 subjects and related those repertoires to cytomegalovirus serostatus. In addition to the first cohort of 666 subjects, a separate validation cohort of under 150 different subjects was used. To predict cytomegalovirus infection status, the study combined high-throughput TCR immunosequencing, statistical association of individual TCRs with disease status, and machine learning. In a later analysis, previously published TCR beta repertoires from 666 donors were re-analyzed and high-resolution HLA genotyping was added so that TCR occurrence patterns could be studied. Rather than using new phenotypic data, the later analysis identified candidate immune exposures from TCR beta sequences and from how often those sequences occurred across donors. To decide whether each TCR beta V gene segment behaved as functional or pseudogenic, an earlier analysis of some 600 of the donors relied on high-throughput TCR beta sequencing. Donor age, sex, ethnicity and CMV serostatus were compiled together with the repertoire data. In a later genetic analysis, genome-wide SNP genotypes for about 65% of the roughly 700 donors were used, and that subset was treated as a discovery cohort. Every repertoire in the discovery cohort had been generated on one and the same sequencing platform. Both class I and class II loci were covered by HLA typing, at four-digit resolution. Typing coverage differed by locus: A, B, C, DRB1 and DQB1 were typed in roughly 620-640 donors, DQA1 in about 550, DPA1 in nearly 610, and DPB1 in around 440. Four or five DR-DQ haplotypes were handled as single units for association and clustering, since linkage in the cohort was strong. Across around 400 genotyped donors of the cohort, an average of about 200,000 unique TCR beta nucleotide sequences per donor were sequenced, and 15% to 20% of those sequences were non-productive.

The paper as a whole reports these results and caveats: The cohort was sequenced for TCR beta chains only, and without alpha or paired-chain data the features that could be detected were limited. The earlier analysis of fewer than 750 of the donors excluded 15 to 20 rarely observed V segments, including chromosome 9 orphons, because counts were too low. The authors suggested that the approach could potentially be generalized to other disease states and immunological phenotypes. An earlier analysis of approximately 600 of the donors showed that most TCR beta V segments appeared in productive rearrangements either about 90% or about 30% of the time, which broadly matched IMGT annotations. A further reported finding was that TCR beta sequences accurately predicted the HLA-A and HLA-B alleles for most subjects in the first cohort. A later analysis reported that several top co-occurrence clusters appeared linked to parvovirus B19, influenza, CMV and Epstein-Barr virus. The presence/absence analyses assumed that sequencing depth was roughly uniform across donors, and that assumption may not be true. An association between a missense DCLRE1C variant and V-gene and J-gene trimming of TCR beta chains was found in a later genetic analysis and replicated in an independent cohort. Immune exposure information for the cohort was limited to CMV serostatus. Because some donors lacked HLA typing at each locus, the association tests relied only on the typed subset. Because the 87-base-pair reads could not distinguish some IMGT-functional V segments, including TRBV6-2 and TRBV6-3, those segments were excluded. A few of the identified cytomegalovirus-associated TCR beta chains were confirmed in vitro to be specific for cytomegalovirus antigens. A later analysis found that TCR association rates varied across HLA loci, with DRB1 alleles showing the most associated TCRs and HLA-C alleles the fewest. A total of roughly 160 TCR beta chains were listed by the study as associated with cytomegalovirus. In a later analysis, most CMV-associated TCR beta chains were found to appear HLA-restricted, with HLA associations seemingly driven largely by CMV exposure. A later genetic analysis reported fewer N-insertions in productive TCRs among donors in an Asian-associated ancestry cluster than the 666-donor mean. While some public TCRs were present in many individuals, most TCR sequences turned up only very rarely across donors. In a later analysis, HLA-associated TCR beta chains were found to be more clonally expanded and to have lower generation probabilities than equally common non-associated chains. In a later analysis, some 17,000 TCR beta sequences were associated with specific HLA alleles at a false discovery rate of 0.05. The sequencing pipeline was judged likely to have produced a cluster of highly shared sequence variants as a technical artifact. Cytomegalovirus status was reported to be diagnosed by the classifier with high specificity and sensitivity in both the original and validation cohorts. Linkage disequilibrium might explain the correlated functional status among segregating V segments, but an unknown experimental factor could not be ruled out. When HLA alleles, especially DR and DQ, strongly co-occurred, attributing TCR associations to individual alleles was difficult.

The specimen sequenced was PBMCs. The sequence joins TRBV28 to TRBJ2-3, with no reliable assignment of the D segment. The clonotype originates from a man aged 25 to 40 in good health and CMV-seropositive. The DNA sequence reads TGTGCCAGCAGTTTAGGTGGGCACGAAAGCACAGATACGCAGTATTTT. It encodes CASSLGGHESTDTQYF.